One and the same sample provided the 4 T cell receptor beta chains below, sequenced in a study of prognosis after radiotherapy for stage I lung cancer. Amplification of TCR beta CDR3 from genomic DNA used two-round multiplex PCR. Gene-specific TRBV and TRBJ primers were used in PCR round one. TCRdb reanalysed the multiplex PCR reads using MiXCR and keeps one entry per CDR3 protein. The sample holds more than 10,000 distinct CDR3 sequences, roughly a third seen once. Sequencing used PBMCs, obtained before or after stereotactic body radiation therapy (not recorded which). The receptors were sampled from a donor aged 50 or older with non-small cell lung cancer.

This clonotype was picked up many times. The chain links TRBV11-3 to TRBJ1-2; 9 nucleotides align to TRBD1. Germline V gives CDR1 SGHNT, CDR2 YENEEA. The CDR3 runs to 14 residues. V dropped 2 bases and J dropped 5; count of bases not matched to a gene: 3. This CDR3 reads CASSLTGGSYGYTF. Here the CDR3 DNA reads TGTGCCAGCAGCTTAACAGGGGGCTCGTATGGCTACACCTTC.

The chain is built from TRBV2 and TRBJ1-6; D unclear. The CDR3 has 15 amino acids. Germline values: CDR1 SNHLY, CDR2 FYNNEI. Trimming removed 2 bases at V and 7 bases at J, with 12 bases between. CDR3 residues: CASSESYVGNSPLHF. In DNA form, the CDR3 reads TGTGCCAGCAGTGAATCATACGTCGGGAATTCACCCCTCCACTTT.

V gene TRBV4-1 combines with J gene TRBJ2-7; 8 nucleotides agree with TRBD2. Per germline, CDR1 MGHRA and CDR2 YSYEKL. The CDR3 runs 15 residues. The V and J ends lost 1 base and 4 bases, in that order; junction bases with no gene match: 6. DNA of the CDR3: TGCGCCAGCAGCCAAGTAGCGGGACAAGGGTACGAGCAGTACTTC. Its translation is CASSQVAGQGYEQYF.

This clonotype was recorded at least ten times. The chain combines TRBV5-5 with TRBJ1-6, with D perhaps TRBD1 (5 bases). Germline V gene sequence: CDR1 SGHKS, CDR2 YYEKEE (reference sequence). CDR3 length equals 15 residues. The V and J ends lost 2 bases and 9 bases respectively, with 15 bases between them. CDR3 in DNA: TGTGCCAGCAGCTTTCCGGGGACCGGGGGTTCACCCCTCCACTTT. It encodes CASSFPGTGGSPLHF.